The 12 T cell receptor beta chains presented below share a single source sample, sequenced in a study of cytomegalovirus exposure and HLA in healthy donors. PCR was performed using 60 Vbeta and 13 Jbeta primers. Assay: immunoSEQ multiplex PCR; the TCRdb copy retains only in-frame clones and omits some. The table includes more than 90,000 clones, roughly 60% detected once. Sequencing was performed on PBMCs. Every receptor here comes from a boy younger than 18 in good health and CMV-seropositive.

The V call is TRBV2, the J call TRBJ1-2; 9 bases agree with TRBD1. CDR3 length: 13 residues. Germline values: CDR1 SNHLY, CDR2 FYNNEI. Trimming removed 4 bases from V and 3 bases from J; junction bases left unmatched: 0. CDR3 loop: CASSGQGDYGYTF. CDR3 DNA: TGTGCCAGCAGTGGACAGGGGGACTATGGCTACACCTTC. The variable domain in full, with the rest retrieved from reference TRBV2 and TRBJ1-2, is EPEVTQTPSHQVTQMGQEVILRCVPISNHLYFYWYRQILGQKVEFLVSFYNNEISEKSEIFDDQFSVERPDGSNFTLKIRSTKLEDSAMYFCASSGQGDYGYTFGSGTRLTVV.

This clone turned up a few times. The chain links TRBV5-6 to TRBJ1-6, with D perhaps matching TRBD1 (6 bases). Germline CDR1 is SGHDT and CDR2 is YYEEEE. CDR3 size: 14 residues. Trimming took off 5 bases at V and 5 bases at J, with 11 bases between the two ends. CDR3 nucleotides: TGTGCCAGCAGTTTCGGGACAAATAATTCACCCCTCCACTTT. Residues: CASSFGTNNSPLHF.

There are a few counts of this clone. The chain uses TRBV27 and TRBJ2-3; possibly TRBD1 for D (5 bases). CDR1 is MNHEY and CDR2 is SMNVEV in the germline V gene (reference sequence). Trimming stripped 0 bases from V and 8 bases from J, with 12 bases between. The CDR3 is 14 residues long. The CDR3 coding sequence is TGTGCCAGCAGTTTATCCGGCCTGCAGGGTACGCAGTATTTT. Residues: CASSLSGLQGTQYF.

This chain connects TRBV6-5 to TRBJ1-1; possible D gene TRBD1, 6 bases. This CDR3 has 16 residues. The germline V gene encodes CDR1 MNHEY and CDR2 SVGAGI. V lost 0 bases, J lost 0 bases, and 11 bases lay in between. CDR3 sequence (DNA): TGTGCCAGCAGTTACTCTCGGACAGCTATGAACACTGAAGCTTTCTTT. Protein sequence: CASSYSRTAMNTEAFF.

The rearrangement joins TRBV28 to TRBJ1-2; 8 positions match TRBD1. From germline, CDR1 is MDHEN and CDR2 SYDVKM. The CDR3 contains 14 residues. After removal of 3 bases from V and 7 bases from J, the junction contained 7 bases not matched to a gene. CDR3 sequence: CASSFGRGRVGYTF. CDR3 coding DNA: TGTGCCAGCAGTTTCGGCAGGGGGCGCGTTGGCTACACCTTC.

V is TRBV6-6 and J is TRBJ2-7; a possible D gene is TRBD2 (6 bases). Germline CDR1 and CDR2: MNHNY and SVGAGI (reference sequence). The V and J ends lost 7 bases and 4 bases respectively, with 17 bases between them. This CDR3 region has 14 residues. CDR3 in amino acids: CASTLPGTDYEQYF. CDR3 sequence (DNA): TGTGCCAGCACGCTTCCCGGGACTGATTACGAGCAGTACTTC.

This clone was picked up a small number of times. The CDR3 sequence: CASTLLQGEYTEAFF. CDR3 nucleotide sequence: TGTGCCAGTACCCTCCTACAGGGGGAGTACACTGAAGCTTTCTTT. The chain recombines TRBV19 with TRBJ1-1, with 8 bases aligning to TRBD1. V lost 7 bases to trimming and J lost 3 bases; unmatched junction nucleotides: 10. The length of the CDR3 is 15 residues. Germline V gives CDR1 LNHDA, CDR2 SQIVND (reference sequence).

The chain recombines TRBV9 with TRBJ1-3; D is perhaps TRBD1 (6 bases). V lost 3 bases and J lost 0, with 13 bases in between. CDR3 length equals 16 residues. Germline V gene lookup returns CDR1 SGDLS and CDR2 YYNGEE. The CDR3 coding sequence is TGTGCCAGCAGCGCCGGACAGAGACCCTCTGGAAACACCATATATTTT. The encoded protein is CASSAGQRPSGNTIYF.

The rearrangement joins TRBV13 to TRBJ2-5, with a weak D call TRBD2 (6 bases). The end of the DNA aligns better with TRBJ2-7, so the J call may be wrong. The length of the CDR3 is 14 residues. The germline gives CDR1 PRHDT, CDR2 FYEKMQ (reference sequence). The CDR3 sequence: CASGLRGLNSEQYF. CDR3 sequence (DNA): TGTGCCAGCGGCCTCCGGGGACTCAACAGCGAGCAGTACTTC.

The chain has TRBV30 and TRBJ2-5, with D perhaps TRBD2 (6 bases). Trimming cost V 0 bases and J 4 bases, with 9 bases left between them. Germline assignment: CDR1 GTSNPN and CDR2 SVGIG (reference sequence). The CDR3 extends over 13 amino acids. CDR3 protein: CAWSVGGTETQYF. The CDR3 DNA sequence: TGTGCCTGGAGTGTTGGGGGGACAGAGACCCAGTACTTC.

This sequence joins TRBV4-2 and TRBJ1-1; tentatively, D is TRBD1 (5 bases). The V and J ends lost 1 base and 5 bases respectively, with 14 bases between them. The germline gives CDR1 LGHNA, CDR2 YNFKEQ. The CDR3 totals 15 residues. This chain's CDR3 is CASSQADRGRTEAFF. The DNA for the CDR3 is TGTGCCAGCAGCCAAGCGGATCGGGGGAGGACTGAAGCTTTCTTT.

The V gene is TRBV15, the J gene TRBJ1-1, with D perhaps matching TRBD1 (5 bases). Per germline, CDR1 LNHNV and CDR2 YYDKDF (reference sequence). Trimming removed 5 bases at V and 7 bases at J, with 20 bases between. The CDR3 spans 15 residues. The CDR3 loop is CATSATLMRGGEAFF. DNA of the CDR3: TGTGCCACCAGCGCAACCCTAATGAGGGGAGGTGAAGCTTTCTTT. Drawing the rest from reference TRBV15 and TRBJ1-1, the complete variable domain is DAMVIQNPRYQVTQFGKPVTLSCSQTLNHNVMYWYQQKSSQAPKLLFHYYDKDFNNEADTPDNFQSRRPNTSFCFLDIRSPGLGDTAMYLCATSATLMRGGEAFFGQGTRLTVV.